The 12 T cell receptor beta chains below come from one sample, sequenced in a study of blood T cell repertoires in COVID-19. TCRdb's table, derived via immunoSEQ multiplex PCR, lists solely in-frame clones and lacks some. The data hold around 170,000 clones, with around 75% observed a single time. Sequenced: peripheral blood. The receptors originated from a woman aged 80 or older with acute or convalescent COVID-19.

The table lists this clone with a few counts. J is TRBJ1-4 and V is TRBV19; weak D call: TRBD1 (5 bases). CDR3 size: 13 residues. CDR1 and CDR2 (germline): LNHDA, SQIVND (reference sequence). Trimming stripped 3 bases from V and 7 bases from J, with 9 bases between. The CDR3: CASSISGGEKLFF. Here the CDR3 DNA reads TGTGCCAGTAGTATTTCGGGGGGTGAAAAACTGTTTTTT.

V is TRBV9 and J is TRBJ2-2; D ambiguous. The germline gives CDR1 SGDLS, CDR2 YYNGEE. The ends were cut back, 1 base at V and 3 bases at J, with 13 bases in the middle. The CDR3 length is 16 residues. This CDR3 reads CASSVLGGAYTGELFF. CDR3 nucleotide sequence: TGTGCCAGCAGCGTACTTGGCGGAGCTTACACCGGGGAGCTGTTTTTT. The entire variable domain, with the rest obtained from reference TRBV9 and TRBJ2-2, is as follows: DSGVTQTPKHLITATGQRVTLRCSPRSGDLSVYWYQQSLDQGLQFLIQYYNGEERAKGNILERFSAQQFPDLHSELNLSSLELGDSALYFCASSVLGGAYTGELFFGEGSRLTVL.

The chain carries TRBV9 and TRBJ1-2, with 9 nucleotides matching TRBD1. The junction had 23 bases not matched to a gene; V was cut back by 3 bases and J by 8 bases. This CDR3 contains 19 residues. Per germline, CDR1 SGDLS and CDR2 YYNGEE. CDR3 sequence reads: CASSAHLYPGTGNGGGYTF. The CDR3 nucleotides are TGTGCCAGCAGCGCCCACCTATACCCTGGGACAGGGAACGGCGGGGGCTACACCTTC.

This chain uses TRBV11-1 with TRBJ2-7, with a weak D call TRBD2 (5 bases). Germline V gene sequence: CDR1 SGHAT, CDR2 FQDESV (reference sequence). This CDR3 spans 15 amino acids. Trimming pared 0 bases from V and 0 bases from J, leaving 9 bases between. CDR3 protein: CASSLARGSSYEQYF. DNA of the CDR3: TGTGCCAGCAGCTTAGCGAGAGGGAGCTCCTACGAGCAGTACTTC.

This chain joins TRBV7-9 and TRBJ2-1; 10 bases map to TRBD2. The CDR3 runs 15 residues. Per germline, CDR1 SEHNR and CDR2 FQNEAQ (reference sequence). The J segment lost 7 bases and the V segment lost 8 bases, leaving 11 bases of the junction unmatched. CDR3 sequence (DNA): TGTGCCAGCGATCCCGGGAGTAGCGGGAGGAATGAGCAGTTCTTC. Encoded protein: CASDPGSSGRNEQFF.

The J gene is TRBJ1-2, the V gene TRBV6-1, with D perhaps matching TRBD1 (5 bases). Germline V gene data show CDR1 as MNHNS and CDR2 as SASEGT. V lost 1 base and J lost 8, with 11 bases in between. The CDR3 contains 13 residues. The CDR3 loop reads CASSEVEGTGYTF. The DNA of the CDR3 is TGTGCCAGCAGTGAAGTGGAGGGGACCGGCTACACCTTC.

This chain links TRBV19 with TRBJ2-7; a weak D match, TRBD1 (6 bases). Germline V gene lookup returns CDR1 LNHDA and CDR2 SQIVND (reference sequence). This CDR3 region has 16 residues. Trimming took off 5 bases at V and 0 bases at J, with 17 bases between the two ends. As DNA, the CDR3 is TGTGCCAGTAGTTTCTACAGGGAGTCGAGCTCCTACGAGCAGTACTTC. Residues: CASSFYRESSSYEQYF.

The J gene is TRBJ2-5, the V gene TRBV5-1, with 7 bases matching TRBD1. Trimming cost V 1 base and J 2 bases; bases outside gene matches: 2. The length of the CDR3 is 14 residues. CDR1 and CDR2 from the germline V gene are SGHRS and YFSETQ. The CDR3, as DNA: TGCGCCAGCAGCTTGACAGGGGAGCAAGAGACCCAGTACTTC. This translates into CASSLTGEQETQYF.

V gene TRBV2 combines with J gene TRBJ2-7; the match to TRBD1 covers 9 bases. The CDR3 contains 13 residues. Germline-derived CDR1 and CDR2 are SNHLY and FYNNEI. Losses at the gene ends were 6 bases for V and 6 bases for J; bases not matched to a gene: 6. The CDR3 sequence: CASRGLTGGEQYF. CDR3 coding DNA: TGTGCCAGCAGGGGCTTGACAGGGGGCGAGCAGTACTTC.

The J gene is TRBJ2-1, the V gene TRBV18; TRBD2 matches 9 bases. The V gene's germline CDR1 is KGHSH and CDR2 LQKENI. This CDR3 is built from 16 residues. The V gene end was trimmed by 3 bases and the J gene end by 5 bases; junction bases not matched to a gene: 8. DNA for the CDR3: TGTGCCAGCTCACCCCCCGGGAGACTAGCGGACAATGAGCAGTTCTTC. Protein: CASSPPGRLADNEQFF.

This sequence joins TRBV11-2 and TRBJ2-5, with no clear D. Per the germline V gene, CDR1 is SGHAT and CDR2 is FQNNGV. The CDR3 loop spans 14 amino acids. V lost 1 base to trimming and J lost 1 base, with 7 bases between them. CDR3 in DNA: TGTGCCAGCAGCTTAGGCGTGCCCCAAGAGACCCAGTACTTC. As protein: CASSLGVPQETQYF.

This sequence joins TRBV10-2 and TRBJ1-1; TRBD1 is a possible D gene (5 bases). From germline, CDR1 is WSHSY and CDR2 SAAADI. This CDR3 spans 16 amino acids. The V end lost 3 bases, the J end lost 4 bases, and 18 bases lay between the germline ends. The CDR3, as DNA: TGCGCCAGCAGTGATCCTGGGGCGCCCCAGTTCACTGAAGCTTTCTTT. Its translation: CASSDPGAPQFTEAFF.